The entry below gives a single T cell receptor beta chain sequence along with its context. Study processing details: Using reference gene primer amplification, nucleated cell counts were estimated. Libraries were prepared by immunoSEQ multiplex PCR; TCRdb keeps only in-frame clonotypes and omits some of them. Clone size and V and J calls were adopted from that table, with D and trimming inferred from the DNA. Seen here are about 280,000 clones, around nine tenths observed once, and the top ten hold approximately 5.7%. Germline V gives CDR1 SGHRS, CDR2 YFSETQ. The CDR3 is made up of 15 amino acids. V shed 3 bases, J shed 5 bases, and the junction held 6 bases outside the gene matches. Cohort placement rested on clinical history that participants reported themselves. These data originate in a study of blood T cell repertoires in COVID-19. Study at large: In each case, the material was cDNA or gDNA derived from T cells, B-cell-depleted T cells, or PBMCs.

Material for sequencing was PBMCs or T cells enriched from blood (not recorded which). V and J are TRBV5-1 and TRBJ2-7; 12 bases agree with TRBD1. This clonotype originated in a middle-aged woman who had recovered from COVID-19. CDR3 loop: CASSSGQGARDEQYF. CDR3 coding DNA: TGCGCCAGCAGCTCGGGACAGGGGGCGCGAGACGAGCAGTACTTC.